This T cell receptor beta chain stems from a study of CD8 T cells in ankylosing spondylitis. Study-wide points: A motif in TCR beta, a set of about eight highly homologous variants, appeared characteristic of ankylosing spondylitis blood.

The germline V gene has CDR1 KGHSH and CDR2 LQKENI. This CDR3 spans 15 amino acids. From the 5' RACE reads, TCRdb called clonotypes with MiXCR, one entry per CDR3 protein. Among over 95,000 distinct CDR3 sequences listed, roughly 8.3% were seen once. As to this clonotype: Its specificity is not known. A single base separates this from a much larger clone, so it may be a read error.

V usage is TRBV18 and J usage is TRBJ2-1, with 11 bases identical to TRBD2. The TCR sequence derives from a male donor with ankylosing spondylitis or in good health (not recorded which). The sequencing sample was made of blood, either unsorted or a sorted T cell fraction (not recorded which). CDR3: CTSSQLAGEYNEQFF. Here the CDR3 DNA reads TGTACCAGCTCACAACTAGCGGGGGAGTACAATGAGCAGTTCTTC.